This T cell receptor (beta chain) was sequenced in a study of immune evolution from preneoplasia to lung adenocarcinoma. Whole-study results and caveats: Later-stage lesions appeared to have more T cells, more diversity, less clonality.

Points on this clone: Its antigen is undetermined.

The assay was immunoSEQ multiplex PCR, and TCRdb's table has in-frame clones only and misses some. The data hold approximately 9,300 clones, with approximately 79% observed a single time. Input material: FFPE lung adenocarcinoma in situ tissue. This receptor was obtained from a person older than 75 with lung adenocarcinoma.

The CDR3 protein is CASSSWTGLGETQYF. CDR3 sequence (DNA): TGTGCCAGCAGCTCCTGGACAGGACTAGGAGAGACCCAGTACTTC. The chain has TRBV7-6 and TRBJ2-5, with D possibly being TRBD1 or TRBD2 (7 bases each). Per germline, CDR1 SGHVS and CDR2 FNYEAQ. The length of the CDR3 is 15 residues. Trimming removed 4 bases from V and 4 bases from J, with 16 bases in between.